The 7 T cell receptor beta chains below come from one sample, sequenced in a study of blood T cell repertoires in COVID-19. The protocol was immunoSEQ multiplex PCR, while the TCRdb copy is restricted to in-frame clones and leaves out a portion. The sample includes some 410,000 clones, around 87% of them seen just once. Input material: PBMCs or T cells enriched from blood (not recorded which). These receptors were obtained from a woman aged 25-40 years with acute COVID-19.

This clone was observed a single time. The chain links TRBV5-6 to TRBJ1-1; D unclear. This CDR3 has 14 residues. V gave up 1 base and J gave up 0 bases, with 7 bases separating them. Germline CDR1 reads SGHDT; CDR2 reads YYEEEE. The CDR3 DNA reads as TGTGCCAGCAGCTTGCTGGGCGTGAACACTGAAGCTTTCTTT. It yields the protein CASSLLGVNTEAFF. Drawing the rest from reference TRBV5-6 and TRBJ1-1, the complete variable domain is DAGVTQSPTHLIKTRGQQVTLRCSPKSGHDTVSWYQQALGQGPQFIFQYYEEEERQRGNFPDRFSGHQFPNYSSELNVNALLLGDSALYLCASSLLGVNTEAFFGQGTRLTVV.

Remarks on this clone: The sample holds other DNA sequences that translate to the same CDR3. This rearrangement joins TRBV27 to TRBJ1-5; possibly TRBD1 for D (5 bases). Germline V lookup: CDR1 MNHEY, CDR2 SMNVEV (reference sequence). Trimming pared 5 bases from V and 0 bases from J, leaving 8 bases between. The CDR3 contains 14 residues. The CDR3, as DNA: TGTGCCAGCAGTCCTAGGGGTAGCAATCAGCCCCAGCATTTT. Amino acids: CASSPRGSNQPQHF.

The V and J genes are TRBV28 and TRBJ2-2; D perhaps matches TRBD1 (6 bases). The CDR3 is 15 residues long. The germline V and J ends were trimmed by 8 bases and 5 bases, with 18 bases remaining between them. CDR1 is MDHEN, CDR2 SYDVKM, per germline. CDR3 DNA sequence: TGTGCCAGCTCGAGCCAGGGGTATCTAACCGGGGAGCTGTTTTTT. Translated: CASSSQGYLTGELFF.

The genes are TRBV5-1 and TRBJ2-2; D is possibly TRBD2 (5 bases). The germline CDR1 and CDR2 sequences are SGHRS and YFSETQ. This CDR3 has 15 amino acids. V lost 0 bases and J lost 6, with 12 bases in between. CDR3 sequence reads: CASSLVQLASGELFF. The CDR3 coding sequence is TGCGCCAGCAGCTTGGTGCAGCTAGCCTCCGGGGAGCTGTTTTTT.

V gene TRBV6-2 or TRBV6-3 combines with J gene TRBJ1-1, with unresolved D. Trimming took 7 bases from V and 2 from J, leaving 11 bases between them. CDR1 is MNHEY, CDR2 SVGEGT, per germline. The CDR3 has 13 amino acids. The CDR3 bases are TGTGCCAGCAACCCTAGAGGAAACACTGAAGCTTTCTTT. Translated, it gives CASNPRGNTEAFF.

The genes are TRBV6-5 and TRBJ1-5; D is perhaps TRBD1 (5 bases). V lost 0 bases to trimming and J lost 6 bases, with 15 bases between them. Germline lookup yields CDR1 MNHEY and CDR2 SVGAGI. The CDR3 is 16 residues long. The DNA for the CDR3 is TGTGCCAGCAGTTACTCGAACCCTCGGGGACTTCAGCCCCAGCATTTT. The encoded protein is CASSYSNPRGLQPQHF.

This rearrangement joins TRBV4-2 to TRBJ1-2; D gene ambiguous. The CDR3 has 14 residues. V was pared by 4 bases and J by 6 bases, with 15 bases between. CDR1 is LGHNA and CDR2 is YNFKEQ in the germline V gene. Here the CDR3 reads CASSPSSRRNGYTF. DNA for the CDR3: TGTGCCAGCAGCCCCTCGTCAAGGAGAAATGGCTACACCTTC.